Shown below are 5 T cell receptor beta chains from a single sample sequenced in a study of identical twins. MiXCR, applied by TCRdb to the 5' RACE reads, yields one record per CDR3 protein. The sample has some 600,000 distinct CDR3 sequences, about 7% seen once. In addition, the sample was reused for a study of yellow fever vaccine responses in identical twins.

The sequenced material came from PBMCs. Receptors originate from a woman younger than 35 in good health.

This chain joins TRBV5-1 and TRBJ2-7; 7 nucleotides agree with TRBD1. The CDR3 is 14 amino acids. The V and J ends lost 4 bases and 3 bases, in that order; junction bases with no gene match: 7. Germline-derived CDR1 and CDR2 are SGHRS and YFSETQ. The CDR3 spells CASSLEGARYEQYF. The CDR3 DNA is TGCGCCAGCAGCCTAGAGGGGGCCCGCTACGAGCAGTACTTC.

This chain links TRBV14 with TRBJ2-7; maybe TRBD2 (6 bases). V gave up 1 base and J gave up 1 base, with 11 bases separating them. Germline lookup yields CDR1 SGHDN and CDR2 FVKESK. This CDR3 contains 15 residues. CDR3 nucleotide sequence: TGTGCCAGCAGCCAAGGTAGCGGAAAATCCTACGAGCAGTACTTC. Translation: CASSQGSGKSYEQYF.

This clonotype occurred many times. This chain joins TRBV24-1 and TRBJ2-5; D is uncertain. V dropped 2 bases and J dropped 7 bases, with 10 bases sitting between them. Germline V gene sequence: CDR1 KGHDR, CDR2 SFDVKD. The CDR3 has 13 amino acids. The CDR3 DNA reads as TGTGCCACCAGTGATTCGACGGAAGGGACCCAGTACTTC. The encoded protein is CATSDSTEGTQYF.

The chain employs TRBV15 and TRBJ2-3; 12 bases map to TRBD2. CDR3 length equals 18 residues. The germline V gene has CDR1 LNHNV and CDR2 YYDKDF (reference sequence). J lost 4 bases, V lost 3 bases, and 11 bases had no gene match. The CDR3 nucleotides read TGTGCCACCAGCAGTCGACAATCTCGGACTAGCGGGGCAGATACGCAGTATTTT. Amino acid sequence: CATSSRQSRTSGADTQYF.

This chain joins TRBV6-1 and TRBJ2-7; 8 nucleotides line up with TRBD1. The CDR3 length is 14 residues. Germline assignment: CDR1 MNHNS and CDR2 SASEGT. V was clipped by 6 bases and J by 2 bases; unmatched bases: 6. The CDR3 DNA follows: TGTGCCAGCAGGTCGGAACAGGGGGCCTACGAGCAGTACGTC. This sequence encodes CASRSEQGAYEQYV.